These T cell receptor beta chains were read from a single sample in a study of cytomegalovirus exposure and HLA in healthy donors. Measured with immunoSEQ multiplex PCR; TCRdb has only the in-frame clones, and not every one. The profile covers about 150,000 clones, with more than 7.5% appearing a single time and under 2% taken by the ten largest. The material sequenced was PBMCs. The receptors here all came from a man aged 50 to 60 in good health and CMV-seronegative. Both conserved end residues are part of each CDR3. D genes are given only for firm matches. Not every row has a clone size; where given, it reads once, few, many or a size class.

V	size	D	J	DNA	CDR3
TRBV5-1	few	NA	TRBJ2-2	TGCGCCAGCAGCTCCAACCCCGGACAGACCGGGGAGCTGTTTTTT	CASSSNPGQTGELFF
TRBV9	NA	NA	TRBJ2-1	TGTGCCAGCGGCCAGGGGTCCCTCAATGAGCAGTTCTTC	CASGQGSLNEQFF
TRBV5-6	few	NA	TRBJ2-5	TGTGCCAGCAGCTCGGCCTGGACAGACCAAGAGACCCAGTACTTC	CASSSAWTDQETQYF
TRBV19	NA	TRBD1	TRBJ1-1	TGTGCCAGTAGTATAGCCGCGACAGGGAGGACTGAAGCTTTCTTT	CASSIAATGRTEAFF
TRBV25-1	few	NA	TRBJ1-1	TGTGCCAGCAGTGAGCAAGGGACACGGGCCACTGAAGCTTTCTTT	CASSEQGTRATEAFF
TRBV6-5	NA	NA	TRBJ2-7	TGTGCCAGCAGTTACTCGACGAGACTCTACGAGCAGTACTTC	CASSYSTRLYEQYF
TRBV4-1	NA	TRBD1	TRBJ2-5	TGCGCCAGCAGCCTAGGGACAGGGGTTGCGACCCAGTACTTC	CASSLGTGVATQYF
TRBV7-9	NA	NA	TRBJ2-1	TGTGCCAGCGCATCGGGGGGCCAGCAGGGAGCCTACAATGAGCAGTTCTTC	CASASGGQQGAYNEQFF
TRBV2	few	NA	TRBJ1-2	TGTGCCCCCCAGGAGGTCTATGGCTACACCTTC	CAPQEVYGYTF
TRBV6-1	few	TRBD2	TRBJ2-1	TGTGCCAGCAGTGCACTAGCGGGCCTTAGCTCCTACAATGAGCAGTTCTTC	CASSALAGLSSYNEQFF
TRBV7-8	few	NA	TRBJ1-1	TGTGCCAGCTCTAGGGGGGGAGTGAACACTGAAGCTTTCTTT	CASSRGGVNTEAFF
TRBV6-4	NA	NA	TRBJ2-1	TGTGCCAGCAGTGACGGGCCCTACAATGAGCAGTTCTTC	CASSDGPYNEQFF
TRBV27	NA	NA	TRBJ1-5	TGTGCCTCAAAGGAACAGGGCAATCAGCCCCAGCATTTT	CASKEQGNQPQHF
TRBV6-4	few	TRBD2	TRBJ2-5	TGTGCCAGCAGTGAGACTAGCGGGGGGGCAGAGACCCAGTACTTC	CASSETSGGAETQYF
TRBV19	NA	TRBD2	TRBJ2-5	TGTGCCAGTAGTATTCCCGGGGGGGCAGGGGAAGAGACCCAGTACTTC	CASSIPGGAGEETQYF
TRBV6-5	NA	TRBD2	TRBJ2-7	TGTGCCAGCAATGAACTAGCGGAACCTTACGAGCAGTACTTC	CASNELAEPYEQYF
TRBV5-1	few	NA	TRBJ2-1	TGCGCCAGCAGCTTGAGTAGGACAGACTACAATGAGCAGTTCTTC	CASSLSRTDYNEQFF
TRBV4-2	few	NA	TRBJ2-1	TGTGCCAGCAGCCAAGAAACAAGGACTCCCCTTGAGCAGTTCTTC	CASSQETRTPLEQFF
TRBV5-4	NA	TRBD2	TRBJ2-3	TGTGCCAGCAGCTCCCGACTAGCGAGCTCCACAGATACGCAGTATTTT	CASSSRLASSTDTQYF
TRBV28	NA	NA	TRBJ2-7	TGTGCCAGCAGTTTGCGTGGTACGGAGCAGTACTTC	CASSLRGTEQYF
TRBV27	NA	NA	TRBJ2-1	TGTGCCAGCAGCCCATGGGGGGAGCTGGGACATGAGCAGTTCTTC	CASSPWGELGHEQFF
TRBV6-1	few	TRBD1	TRBJ2-7	TGTGCCAGCAGTGCGGGGACAGGGGACTACGAGCAGTACTTC	CASSAGTGDYEQYF